This TCR beta chain was sequenced during a study of patients and donors after allogeneic stem cell transplantation. The sample holds a few counts of this clonotype. Each CDR3 protein gets one entry after TCRdb re-called the RT-PCR reads with MiXCR. There are 410,000 or so distinct CDR3 sequences in the sample; approximately 16% occur only once, and around 6.8% lies in the top ten. Trimming cost V 0 bases and J 7 bases, with 14 bases left between them. The CDR3 has 14 amino acids. CDR1 and CDR2 (germline): SGDLS, YYNGEE. The clonotype comes from a human donor who was either an allogeneic HSCT recipient or a stem cell or donor lymphocyte infusion donor (not recorded which). It is not recorded whose cells these are; they may come from a transplant donor. The chain uses TRBV9 and TRBJ2-7, with D perhaps given as TRBD1 or TRBD2 (5 bases each). The sequenced sample was blood, either unsorted or a sorted T cell fraction (not recorded which). The CDR3 region has the DNA TGTGCCAGCAGCGTAGGGGACGGGGTTGGTGAGCAGTACTTC. Protein: CASSVGDGVGEQYF.